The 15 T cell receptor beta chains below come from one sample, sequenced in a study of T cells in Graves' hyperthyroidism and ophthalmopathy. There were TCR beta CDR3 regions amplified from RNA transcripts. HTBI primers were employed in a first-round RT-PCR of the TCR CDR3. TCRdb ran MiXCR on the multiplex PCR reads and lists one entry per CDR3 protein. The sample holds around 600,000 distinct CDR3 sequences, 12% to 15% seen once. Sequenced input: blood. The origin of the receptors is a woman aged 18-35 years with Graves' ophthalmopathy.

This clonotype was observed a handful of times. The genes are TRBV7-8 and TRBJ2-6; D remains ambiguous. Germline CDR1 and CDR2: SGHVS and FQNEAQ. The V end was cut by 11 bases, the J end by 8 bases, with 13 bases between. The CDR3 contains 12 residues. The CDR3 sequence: CAPQLMSNVLTF. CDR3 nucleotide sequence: TGTGCCCCCCAGCTTATGTCCAACGTCCTGACTTTC. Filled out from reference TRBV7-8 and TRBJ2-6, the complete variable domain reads GAGVSQSPRYKVAKRGQDVALRCDPISGHVSLFWYQQALGQGPEFLTYFQNEAQLDKSGLPSDRFFAERPEGSVSTLKIQRTQQEDSAVYLCAPQLMSNVLTFGAGSRLTVL.

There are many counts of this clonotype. This CDR3 reads CASRSSRGALNTEAFF. In DNA, the CDR3 is TGTGCCAGCAGATCTTCCAGGGGGGCTTTGAACACTGAAGCTTTCTTT. The rearrangement uses TRBV6-1 and TRBJ1-1, with TRBD1 identical over 7 bases. CDR3 length equals 16 residues. Germline CDR1 reads MNHNS; CDR2 reads SASEGT. Trimming removed 6 bases from V and 0 bases from J; junction bases left unmatched: 10.

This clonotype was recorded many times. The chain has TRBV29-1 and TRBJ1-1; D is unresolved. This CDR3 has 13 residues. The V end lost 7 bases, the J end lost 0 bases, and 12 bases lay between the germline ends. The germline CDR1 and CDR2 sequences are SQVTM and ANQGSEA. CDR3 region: CSASTWVNTEAFF. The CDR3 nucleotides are TGCAGCGCCTCAACGTGGGTGAACACTGAAGCTTTCTTT.

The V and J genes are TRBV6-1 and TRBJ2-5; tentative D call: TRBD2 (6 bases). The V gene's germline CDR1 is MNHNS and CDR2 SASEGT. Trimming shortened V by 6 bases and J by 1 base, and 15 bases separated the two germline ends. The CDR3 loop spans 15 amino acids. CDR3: CASRRLGTLQETQYF. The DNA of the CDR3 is TGTGCCAGCAGGAGGCTCGGGACTCTCCAAGAGACCCAGTACTTC.

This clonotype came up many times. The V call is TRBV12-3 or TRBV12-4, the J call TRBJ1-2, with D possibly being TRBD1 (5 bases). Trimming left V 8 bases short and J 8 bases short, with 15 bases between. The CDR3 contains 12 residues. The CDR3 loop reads CASGITRDGYTF. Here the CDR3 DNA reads TGTGCCAGCGGGATCACCAGGGACGGCTACACCTTC.

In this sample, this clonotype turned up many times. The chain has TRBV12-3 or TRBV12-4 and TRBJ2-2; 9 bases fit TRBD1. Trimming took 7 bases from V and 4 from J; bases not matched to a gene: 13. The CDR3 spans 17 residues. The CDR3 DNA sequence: TGTGCCAGCATTTCCCTTGCCGGGACAGGGCCCACCGGGGAGCTGTTTTTT. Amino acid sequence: CASISLAGTGPTGELFF.

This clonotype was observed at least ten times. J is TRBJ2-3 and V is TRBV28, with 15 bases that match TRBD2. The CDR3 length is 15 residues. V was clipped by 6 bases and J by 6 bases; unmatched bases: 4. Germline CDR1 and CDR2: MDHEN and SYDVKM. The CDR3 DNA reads TGTGCCAGCAGCGGGACTAGCGGGAGGAGGGATACGCAGTATTTT. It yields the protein CASSGTSGRRDTQYF.

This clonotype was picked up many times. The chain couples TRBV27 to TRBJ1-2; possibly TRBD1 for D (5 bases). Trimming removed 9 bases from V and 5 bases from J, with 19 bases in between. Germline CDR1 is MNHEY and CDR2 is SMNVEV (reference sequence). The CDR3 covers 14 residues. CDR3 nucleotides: TGTGCCAGTAGTGATGGGCAGGGCCTTTATGGCTACACCTTC. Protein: CASSDGQGLYGYTF.

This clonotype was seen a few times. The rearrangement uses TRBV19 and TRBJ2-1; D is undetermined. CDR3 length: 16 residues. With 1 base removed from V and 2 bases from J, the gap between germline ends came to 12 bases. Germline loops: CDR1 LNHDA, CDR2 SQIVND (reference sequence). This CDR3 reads CASSIVYTVTYNEQFF. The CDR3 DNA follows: TGTGCCAGTAGTATAGTCTATACAGTTACCTACAATGAGCAGTTCTTC.

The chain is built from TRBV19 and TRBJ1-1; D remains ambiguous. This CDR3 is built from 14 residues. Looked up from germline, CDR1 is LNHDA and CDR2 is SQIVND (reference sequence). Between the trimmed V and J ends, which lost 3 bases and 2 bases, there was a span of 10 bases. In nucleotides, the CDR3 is TGTGCCAGTAGTATTGGTCAGCCCAACACTGAAGCTTTCTTT. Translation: CASSIGQPNTEAFF.

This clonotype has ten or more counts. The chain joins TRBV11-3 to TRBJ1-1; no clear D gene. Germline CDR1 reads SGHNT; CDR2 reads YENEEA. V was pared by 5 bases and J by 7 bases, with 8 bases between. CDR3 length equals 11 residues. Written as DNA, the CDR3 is TGTGCCAGCAGCCGGTCGGGTGAAGCTTTCTTT. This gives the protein CASSRSGEAFF.

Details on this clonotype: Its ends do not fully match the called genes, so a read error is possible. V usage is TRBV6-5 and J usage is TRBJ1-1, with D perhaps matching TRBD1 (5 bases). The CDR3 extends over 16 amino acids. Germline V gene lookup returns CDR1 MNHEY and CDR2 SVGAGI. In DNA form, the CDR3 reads TGTGCCAGCAGTTACCACCTTTCTGGGGCGTACACTGAAGCTTCCTTT. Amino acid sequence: CASSYHLSGAYTEASF.

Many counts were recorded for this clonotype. The CDR3 DNA sequence: TGTGCCAGCAGCCGGGATTCTGGTCCCTACGAGCAGTACTTC. As protein: CASSRDSGPYEQYF. This chain joins TRBV6-1 and TRBJ2-7, with D perhaps TRBD2 (5 bases). The germline V gene has CDR1 MNHNS and CDR2 SASEGT. The length of the CDR3 is 14 residues. Trimming shortened V by 6 bases and J by 2 bases, and 14 bases separated the two germline ends.

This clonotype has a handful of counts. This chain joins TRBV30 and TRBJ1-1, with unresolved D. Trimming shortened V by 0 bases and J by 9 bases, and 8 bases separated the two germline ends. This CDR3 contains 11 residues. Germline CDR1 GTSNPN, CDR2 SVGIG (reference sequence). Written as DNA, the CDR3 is TGTGCCTGGAGTGTAGGACCTAAAGCTTTCTTT. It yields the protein CAWSVGPKAFF.

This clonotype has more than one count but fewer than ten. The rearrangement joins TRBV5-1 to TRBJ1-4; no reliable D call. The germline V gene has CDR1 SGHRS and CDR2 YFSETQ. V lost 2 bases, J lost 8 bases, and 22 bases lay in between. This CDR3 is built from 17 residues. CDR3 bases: TGCGCCAGCAGCTTCGTGACCGGAGGACCTGAGGGCGAAAAACTGTTTTTT. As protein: CASSFVTGGPEGEKLFF.